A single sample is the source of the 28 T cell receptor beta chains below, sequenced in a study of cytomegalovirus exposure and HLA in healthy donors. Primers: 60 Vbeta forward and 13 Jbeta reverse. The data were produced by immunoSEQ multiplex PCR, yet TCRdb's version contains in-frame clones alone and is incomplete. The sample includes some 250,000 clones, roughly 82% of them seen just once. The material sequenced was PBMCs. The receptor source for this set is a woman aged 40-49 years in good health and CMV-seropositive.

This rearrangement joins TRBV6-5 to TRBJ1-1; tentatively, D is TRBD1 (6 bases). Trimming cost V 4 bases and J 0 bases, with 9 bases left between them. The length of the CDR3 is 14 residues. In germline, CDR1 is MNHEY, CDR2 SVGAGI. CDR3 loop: CASSWTVLNTEAFF. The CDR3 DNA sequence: TGTGCCAGCAGTTGGACAGTGCTGAACACTGAAGCTTTCTTT.

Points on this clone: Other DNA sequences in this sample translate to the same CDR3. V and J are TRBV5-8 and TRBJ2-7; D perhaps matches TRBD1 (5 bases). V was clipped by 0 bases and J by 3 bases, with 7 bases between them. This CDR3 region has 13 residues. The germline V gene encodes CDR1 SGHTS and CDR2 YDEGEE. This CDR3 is CASSLGQNYEQYF. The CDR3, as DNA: TGTGCCAGCAGCTTGGGACAGAACTACGAGCAGTACTTC. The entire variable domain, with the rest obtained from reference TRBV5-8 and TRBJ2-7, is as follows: EAGVTQSPTHLIKTRGQQATLRCSPISGHTSVYWYQQALGLGLQFLLWYDEGEERNRGNFPPRFSGRQFPNYSSELNVNALELEDSALYLCASSLGQNYEQYFGPGTRLTVT.

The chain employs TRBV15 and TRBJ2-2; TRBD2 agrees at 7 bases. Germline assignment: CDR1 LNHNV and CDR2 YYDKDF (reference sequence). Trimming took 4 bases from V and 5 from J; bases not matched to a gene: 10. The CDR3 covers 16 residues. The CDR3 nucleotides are TGTGCCACCAGCAAAGGGGAGCGGGGAGGGACCGGGGAGCTGTTTTTT. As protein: CATSKGERGGTGELFF.

CDR3 coding DNA: TGTGCCAGCAGCTTAGTCGGGACACCGCAAGAGACCCAGTACTTC. It codes for CASSLVGTPQETQYF. The chain has TRBV7-8 and TRBJ2-5; tentatively, D is TRBD1 (6 bases). The CDR3 has 15 amino acids. CDR1 is SGHVS and CDR2 is FQNEAQ in the germline V gene. V gave up 1 base and J gave up 2 bases, with 11 bases separating them.

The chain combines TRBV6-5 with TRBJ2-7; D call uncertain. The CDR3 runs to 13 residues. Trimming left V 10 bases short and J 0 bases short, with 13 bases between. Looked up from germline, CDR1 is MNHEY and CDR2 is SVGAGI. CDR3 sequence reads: CATEDTSSYEQYF. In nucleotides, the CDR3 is TGTGCCACCGAAGACACGAGCTCCTACGAGCAGTACTTC.

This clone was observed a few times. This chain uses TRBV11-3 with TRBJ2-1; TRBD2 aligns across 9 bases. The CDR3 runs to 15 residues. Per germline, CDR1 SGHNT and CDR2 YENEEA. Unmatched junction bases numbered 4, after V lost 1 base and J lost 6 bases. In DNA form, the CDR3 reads TGTGCCAGCAGCTTAGGGCGGGAGGGATTCAATGAGCAGTTCTTC. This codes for CASSLGREGFNEQFF.

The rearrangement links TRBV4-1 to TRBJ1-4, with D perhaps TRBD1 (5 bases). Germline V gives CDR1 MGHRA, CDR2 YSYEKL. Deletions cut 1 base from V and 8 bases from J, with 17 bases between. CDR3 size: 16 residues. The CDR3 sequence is CASSQVARVGGEKLFF. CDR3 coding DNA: TGCGCCAGCAGCCAAGTAGCACGGGTCGGGGGGGAAAAACTGTTTTTT.

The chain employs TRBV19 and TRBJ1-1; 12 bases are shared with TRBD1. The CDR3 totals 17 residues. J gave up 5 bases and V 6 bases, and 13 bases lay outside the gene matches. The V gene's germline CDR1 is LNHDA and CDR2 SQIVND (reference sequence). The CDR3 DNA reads TGTGCCAGTAGGGCCCTAGGGACAGGGGGCGCAGAAACTGAAGCTTTCTTT. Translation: CASRALGTGGAETEAFF.

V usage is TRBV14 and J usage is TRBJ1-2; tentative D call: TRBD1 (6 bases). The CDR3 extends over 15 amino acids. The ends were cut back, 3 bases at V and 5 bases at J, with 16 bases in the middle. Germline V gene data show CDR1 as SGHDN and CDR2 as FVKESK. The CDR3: CASSHRDKSRYGYTF. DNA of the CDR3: TGTGCCAGCAGCCACCGGGACAAGTCCCGTTATGGCTACACCTTC.

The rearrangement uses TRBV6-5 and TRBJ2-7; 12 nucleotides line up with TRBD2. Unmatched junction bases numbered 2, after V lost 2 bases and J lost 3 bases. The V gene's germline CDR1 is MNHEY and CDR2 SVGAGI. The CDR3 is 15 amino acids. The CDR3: CASSYGLAGNYEQYF. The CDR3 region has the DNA TGTGCCAGCAGTTACGGACTAGCGGGAAACTACGAGCAGTACTTC.

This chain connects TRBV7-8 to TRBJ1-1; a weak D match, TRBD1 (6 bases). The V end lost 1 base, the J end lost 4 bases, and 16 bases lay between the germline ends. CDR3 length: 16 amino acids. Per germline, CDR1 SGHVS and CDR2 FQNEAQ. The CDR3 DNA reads TGTGCCAGCAGCTTAGATGCTAGGGGACATCGCACTGAAGCTTTCTTT. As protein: CASSLDARGHRTEAFF.

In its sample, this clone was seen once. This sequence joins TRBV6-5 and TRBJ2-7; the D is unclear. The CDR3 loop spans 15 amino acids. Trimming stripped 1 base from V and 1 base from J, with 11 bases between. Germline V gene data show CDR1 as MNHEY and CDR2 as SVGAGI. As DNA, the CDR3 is TGTGCCAGCAGTTACTTGGGCCACCGGTCCTACGAGCAGTACTTC. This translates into CASSYLGHRSYEQYF.

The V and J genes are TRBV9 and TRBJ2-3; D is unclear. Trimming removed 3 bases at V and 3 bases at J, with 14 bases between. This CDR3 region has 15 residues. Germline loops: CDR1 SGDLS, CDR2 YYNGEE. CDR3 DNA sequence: TGTGCCAGCAGCGCCCAAGCCACGAATACAGATACGCAGTATTTT. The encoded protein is CASSAQATNTDTQYF.

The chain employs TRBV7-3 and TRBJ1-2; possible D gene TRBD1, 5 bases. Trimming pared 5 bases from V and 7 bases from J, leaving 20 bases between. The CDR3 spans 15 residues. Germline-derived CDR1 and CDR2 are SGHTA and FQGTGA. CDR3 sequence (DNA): TGTGCCAGCAGCCCAACGGGCGGACAAGTCGGTGGCTACACCTTC. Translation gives CASSPTGGQVGGYTF.

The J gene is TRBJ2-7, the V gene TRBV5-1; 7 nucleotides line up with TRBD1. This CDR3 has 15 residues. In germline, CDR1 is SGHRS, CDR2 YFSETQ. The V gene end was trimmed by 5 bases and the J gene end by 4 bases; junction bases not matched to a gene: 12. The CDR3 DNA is TGCGCCAGCAGTCTTTCACCGGGACAGCCTTACGAGCAGTACTTC. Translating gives CASSLSPGQPYEQYF. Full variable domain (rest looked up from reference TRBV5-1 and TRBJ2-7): KAGVTQTPRYLIKTRGQQVTLSCSPISGHRSVSWYQQTPGQGLQFLFEYFSETQRNKGNFPGRFSGRQFSNSRSEMNVSTLELGDSALYLCASSLSPGQPYEQYFGPGTRLTVT.

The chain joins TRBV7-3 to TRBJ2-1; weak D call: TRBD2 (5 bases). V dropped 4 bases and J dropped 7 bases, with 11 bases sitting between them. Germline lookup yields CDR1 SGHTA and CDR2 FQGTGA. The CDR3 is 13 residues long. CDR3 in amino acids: CASSWASSNEQFF. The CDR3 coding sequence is TGTGCCAGCAGCTGGGCTAGCAGTAATGAGCAGTTCTTC.

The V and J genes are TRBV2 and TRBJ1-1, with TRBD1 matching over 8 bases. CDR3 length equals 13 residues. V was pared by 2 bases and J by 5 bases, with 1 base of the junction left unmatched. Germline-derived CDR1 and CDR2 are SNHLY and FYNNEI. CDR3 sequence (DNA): TGTGCCAGCAGTGAACAGGGGGCTACTGAAGCTTTCTTT. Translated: CASSEQGATEAFF.

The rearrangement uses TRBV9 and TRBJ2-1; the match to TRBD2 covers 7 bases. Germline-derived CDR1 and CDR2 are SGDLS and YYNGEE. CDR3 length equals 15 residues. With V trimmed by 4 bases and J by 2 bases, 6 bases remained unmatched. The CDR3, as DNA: TGTGCCAGCAGCCCAGAGCGGGGTACCTACAATGAGCAGTTCTTC. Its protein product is CASSPERGTYNEQFF.

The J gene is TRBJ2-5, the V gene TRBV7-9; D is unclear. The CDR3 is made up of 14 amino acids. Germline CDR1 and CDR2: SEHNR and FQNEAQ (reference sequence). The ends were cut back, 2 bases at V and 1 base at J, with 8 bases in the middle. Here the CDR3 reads CASSLRNSQETQYF. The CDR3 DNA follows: TGTGCCAGCAGCTTACGTAACAGCCAAGAGACCCAGTACTTC. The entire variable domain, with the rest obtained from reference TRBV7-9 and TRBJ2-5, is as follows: DTGVSQNPRHKITKRGQNVTFRCDPISEHNRLYWYRQTLGQGPEFLTYFQNEAQLEKSRLLSDRFSAERPKGSFSTLEIQRTEQGDSAMYLCASSLRNSQETQYFGPGTRLLVL.

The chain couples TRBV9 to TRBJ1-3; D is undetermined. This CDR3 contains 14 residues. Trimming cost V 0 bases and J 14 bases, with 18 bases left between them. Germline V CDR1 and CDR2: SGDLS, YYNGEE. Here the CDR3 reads CASSVGPQDLAVYF. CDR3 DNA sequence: TGTGCCAGCAGCGTAGGCCCTCAGGATCTGGCCGTATATTTT.

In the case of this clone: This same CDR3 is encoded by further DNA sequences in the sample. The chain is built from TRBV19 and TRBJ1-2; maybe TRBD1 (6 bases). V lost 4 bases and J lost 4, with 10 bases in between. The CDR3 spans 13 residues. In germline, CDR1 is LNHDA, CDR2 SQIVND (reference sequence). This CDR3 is CASSTQGSYGYTF. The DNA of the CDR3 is TGTGCCAGTAGTACCCAGGGGAGCTATGGCTACACCTTC.

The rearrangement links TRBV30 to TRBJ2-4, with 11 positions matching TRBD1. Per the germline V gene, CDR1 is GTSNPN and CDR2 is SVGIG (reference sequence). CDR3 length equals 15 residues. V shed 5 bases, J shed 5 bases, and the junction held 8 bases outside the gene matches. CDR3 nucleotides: TGTGCCTGGGGTAGGGACAGGGGGAGTCAAAACATTCAGTACTTC. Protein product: CAWGRDRGSQNIQYF. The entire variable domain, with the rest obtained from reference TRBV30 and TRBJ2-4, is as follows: SQTIHQWPATLVQPVGSPLSLECTVEGTSNPNLYWYRQAAGRGLQLLFYSVGIGQISSEVPQNLSASRPQDRQFILSSKKLLLSDSGFYLCAWGRDRGSQNIQYFGAGTRLSVL.

In DNA, the CDR3 is TGTGCCACCAGCAGAGACAGGTTACAGGGGGCTTGGGAGACCCAGTACTTC. As protein: CATSRDRLQGAWETQYF. V gene TRBV15 combines with J gene TRBJ2-5; 9 bases are shared with TRBD1. From germline, CDR1 is LNHNV and CDR2 YYDKDF (reference sequence). V lost 0 bases and J lost 5; bases outside the gene matches: 10. The CDR3 covers 17 residues.

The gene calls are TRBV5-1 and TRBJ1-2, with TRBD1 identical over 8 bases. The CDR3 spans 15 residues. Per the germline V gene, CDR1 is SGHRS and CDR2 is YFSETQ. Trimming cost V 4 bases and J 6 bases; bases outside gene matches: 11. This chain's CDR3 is CASSPTGQGADGYTF. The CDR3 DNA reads TGCGCCAGCAGCCCGACGGGGCAGGGGGCGGATGGCTACACCTTC.

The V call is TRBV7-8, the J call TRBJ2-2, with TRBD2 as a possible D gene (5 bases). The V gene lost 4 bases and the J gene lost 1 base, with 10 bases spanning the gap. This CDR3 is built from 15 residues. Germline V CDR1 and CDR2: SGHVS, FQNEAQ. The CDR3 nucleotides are TGTGCCAGCAGCTCCCAACGGGGGAACACCGGGGAGCTGTTTTTT. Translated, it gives CASSSQRGNTGELFF.

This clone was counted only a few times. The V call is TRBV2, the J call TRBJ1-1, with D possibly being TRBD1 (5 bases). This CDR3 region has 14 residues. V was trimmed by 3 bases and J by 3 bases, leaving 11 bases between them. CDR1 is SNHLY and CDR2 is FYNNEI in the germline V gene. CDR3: CASSDGTGDTEAFF. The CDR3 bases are TGTGCCAGCAGTGATGGGACGGGAGACACTGAAGCTTTCTTT. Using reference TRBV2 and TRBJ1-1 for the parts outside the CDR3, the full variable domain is EPEVTQTPSHQVTQMGQEVILRCVPISNHLYFYWYRQILGQKVEFLVSFYNNEISEKSEIFDDQFSVERPDGSNFTLKIRSTKLEDSAMYFCASSDGTGDTEAFFGQGTRLTVV.

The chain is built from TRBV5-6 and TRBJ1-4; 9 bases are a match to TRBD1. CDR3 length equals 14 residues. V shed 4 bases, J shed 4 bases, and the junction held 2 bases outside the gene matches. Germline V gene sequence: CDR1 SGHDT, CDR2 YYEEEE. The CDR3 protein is CASSHRGRNEKLFF. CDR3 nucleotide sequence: TGTGCCAGCAGCCACAGGGGGCGTAATGAAAAACTGTTTTTT. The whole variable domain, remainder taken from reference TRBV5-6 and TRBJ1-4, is DAGVTQSPTHLIKTRGQQVTLRCSPKSGHDTVSWYQQALGQGPQFIFQYYEEEERQRGNFPDRFSGHQFPNYSSELNVNALLLGDSALYLCASSHRGRNEKLFFGSGTQLSVL.

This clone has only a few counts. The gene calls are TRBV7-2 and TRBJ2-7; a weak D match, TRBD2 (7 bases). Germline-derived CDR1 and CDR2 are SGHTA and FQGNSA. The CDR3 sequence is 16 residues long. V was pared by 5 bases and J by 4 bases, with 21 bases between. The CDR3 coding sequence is TGTGCCAGCAGCCCCCGGGTGGGGGGGGCGGATTACGAGCAGTACTTC. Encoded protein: CASSPRVGGADYEQYF.